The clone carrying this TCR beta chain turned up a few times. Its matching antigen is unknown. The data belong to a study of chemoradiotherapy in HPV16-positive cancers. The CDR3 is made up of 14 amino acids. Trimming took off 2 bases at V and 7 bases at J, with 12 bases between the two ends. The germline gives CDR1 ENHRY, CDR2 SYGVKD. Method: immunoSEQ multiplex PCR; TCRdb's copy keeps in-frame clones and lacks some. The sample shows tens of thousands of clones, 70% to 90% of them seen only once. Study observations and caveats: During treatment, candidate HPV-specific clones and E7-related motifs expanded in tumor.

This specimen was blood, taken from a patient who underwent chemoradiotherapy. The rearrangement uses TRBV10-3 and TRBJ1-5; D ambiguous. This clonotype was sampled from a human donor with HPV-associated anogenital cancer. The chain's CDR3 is CAISEGSTGQPQHF. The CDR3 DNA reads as TGTGCCATCAGTGAGGGCTCAACGGGGCAGCCCCAGCATTTT.